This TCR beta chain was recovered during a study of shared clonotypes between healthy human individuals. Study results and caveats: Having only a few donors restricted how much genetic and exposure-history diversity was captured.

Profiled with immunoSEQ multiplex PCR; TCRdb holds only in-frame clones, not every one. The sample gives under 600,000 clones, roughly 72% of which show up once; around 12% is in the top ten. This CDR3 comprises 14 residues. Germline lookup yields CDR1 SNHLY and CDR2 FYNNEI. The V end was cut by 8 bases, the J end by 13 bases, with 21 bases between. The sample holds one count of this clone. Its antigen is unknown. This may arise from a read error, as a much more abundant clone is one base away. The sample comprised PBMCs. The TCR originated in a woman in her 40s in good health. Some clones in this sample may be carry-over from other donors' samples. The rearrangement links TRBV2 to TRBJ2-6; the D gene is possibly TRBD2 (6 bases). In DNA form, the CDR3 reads TGTGCCAGCGCCCTTGGAGGGCCTAGTCTGGTCCTGACTTTC. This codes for CASALGGPSLVLTF.